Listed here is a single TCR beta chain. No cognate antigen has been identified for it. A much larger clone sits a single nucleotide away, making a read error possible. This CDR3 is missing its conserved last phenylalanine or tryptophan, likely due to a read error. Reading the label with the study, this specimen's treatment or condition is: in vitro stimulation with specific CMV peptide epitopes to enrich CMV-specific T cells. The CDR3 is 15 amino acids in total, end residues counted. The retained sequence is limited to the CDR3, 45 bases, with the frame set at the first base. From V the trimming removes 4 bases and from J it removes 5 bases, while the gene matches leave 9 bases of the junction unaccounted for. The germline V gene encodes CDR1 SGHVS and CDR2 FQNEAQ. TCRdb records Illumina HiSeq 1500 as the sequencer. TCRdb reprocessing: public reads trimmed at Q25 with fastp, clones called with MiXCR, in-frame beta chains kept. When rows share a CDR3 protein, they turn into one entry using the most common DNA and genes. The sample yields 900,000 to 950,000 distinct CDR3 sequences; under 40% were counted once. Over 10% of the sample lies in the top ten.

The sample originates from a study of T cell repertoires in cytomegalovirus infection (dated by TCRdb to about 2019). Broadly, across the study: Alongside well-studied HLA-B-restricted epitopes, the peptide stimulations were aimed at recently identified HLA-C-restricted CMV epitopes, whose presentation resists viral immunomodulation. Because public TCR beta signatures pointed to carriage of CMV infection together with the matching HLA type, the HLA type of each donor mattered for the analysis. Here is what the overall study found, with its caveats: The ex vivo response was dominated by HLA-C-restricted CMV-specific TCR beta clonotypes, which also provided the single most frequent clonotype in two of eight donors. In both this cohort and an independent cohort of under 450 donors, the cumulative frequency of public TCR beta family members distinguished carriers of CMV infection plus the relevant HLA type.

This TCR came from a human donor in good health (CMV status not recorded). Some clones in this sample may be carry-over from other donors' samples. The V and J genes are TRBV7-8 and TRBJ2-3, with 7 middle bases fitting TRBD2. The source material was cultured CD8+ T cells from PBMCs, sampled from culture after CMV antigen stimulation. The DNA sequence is TGTGCCAGCAGCTCACGGGGGAGGGGAGGAGATACGCAGTATTAT. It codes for CASSSRGRGGDTQYY.